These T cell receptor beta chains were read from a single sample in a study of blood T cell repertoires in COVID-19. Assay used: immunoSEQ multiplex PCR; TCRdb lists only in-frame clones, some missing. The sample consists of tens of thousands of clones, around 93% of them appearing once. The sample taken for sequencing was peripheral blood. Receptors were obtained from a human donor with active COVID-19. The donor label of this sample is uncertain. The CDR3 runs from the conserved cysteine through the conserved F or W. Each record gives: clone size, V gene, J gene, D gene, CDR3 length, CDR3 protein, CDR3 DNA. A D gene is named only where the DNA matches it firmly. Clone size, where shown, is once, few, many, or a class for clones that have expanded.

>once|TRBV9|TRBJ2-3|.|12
CASSESGDTQYF
TGTGCCAGCAGTGAATCAGGGGATACGCAGTATTTT
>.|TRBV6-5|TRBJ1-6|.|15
CASSYSPGPNSPLHF
TGTGCCAGCAGTTACTCCCCAGGGCCCAATTCACCCCTCCACTTT
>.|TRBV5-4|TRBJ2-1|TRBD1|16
CASSLAAGGEVNEQFF
TGTGCCAGCAGCTTGGCGGCAGGGGGCGAGGTCAATGAGCAGTTCTTC
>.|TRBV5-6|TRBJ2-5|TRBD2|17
CASSLLPSGGISATQYF
TGTGCCAGCAGCTTGCTCCCTAGCGGGGGGATTTCTGCGACCCAGTACTTC
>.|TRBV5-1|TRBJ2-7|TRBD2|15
CASSLLTSGSYEQYF
TGCGCCAGCAGCTTGTTAACTAGCGGGTCGTACGAGCAGTACTTC
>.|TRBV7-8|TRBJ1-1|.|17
CASSSYGAGGGNTEAFF
TGTGCCAGCAGCTCCTACGGGGCCGGGGGGGGTAACACTGAAGCTTTCTTT
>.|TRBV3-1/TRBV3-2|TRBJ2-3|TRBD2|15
CASSHRLASTDTQYF
TGTGCCAGCAGCCATCGACTAGCTAGCACAGATACGCAGTATTTT
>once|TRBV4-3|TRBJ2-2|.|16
CASSQVDPSGVGELFF
TGCGCCAGCAGCCAAGTGGATCCCAGCGGCGTCGGGGAGCTGTTTTTT
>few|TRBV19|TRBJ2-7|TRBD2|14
CASSRGLADYEQYF
TGTGCCAGTAGTAGAGGGCTAGCGGACTACGAGCAGTACTTC
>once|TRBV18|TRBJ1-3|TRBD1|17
CASSPLSGQGSGNTIYF
TGTGCCAGCTCACCACTGTCGGGACAGGGATCTGGAAACACCATATATTTT
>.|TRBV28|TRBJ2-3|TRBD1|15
CASSSGQFRTGTQYF
TGTGCCAGCAGTTCCGGACAGTTCCGGACAGGTACGCAGTATTTT
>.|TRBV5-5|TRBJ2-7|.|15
CASSLSRGEAYEQYF
TGTGCCAGCAGCTTGAGCAGAGGGGAGGCCTACGAGCAGTACTTC
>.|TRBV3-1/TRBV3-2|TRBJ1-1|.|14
CASSPGQPNTEAFF
TGTGCCAGCAGCCCCGGACAGCCGAACACTGAAGCTTTCTTT
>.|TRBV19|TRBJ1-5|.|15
CASSIQVPSNQPQHF
TGTGCCAGTAGTATACAGGTCCCTAGCAATCAGCCCCAGCATTTT
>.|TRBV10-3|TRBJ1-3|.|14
CAISVTGVGNTIYF
TGTGCCATCAGTGTAACAGGAGTTGGAAACACCATATATTTT
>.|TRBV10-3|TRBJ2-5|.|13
CAIGGLVGETQYF
TGTGCCATCGGGGGGTTGGTTGGAGAGACCCAGTACTTC